This entry lists 13 T cell receptor beta chains sequenced from one sample in a study of cytomegalovirus exposure and HLA in healthy donors. Sequencing used immunoSEQ multiplex PCR; TCRdb keeps in-frame clones, though not all of them. The profile covers around 160,000 clones, with more than 70% appearing a single time and roughly 10% taken by the ten largest. Specimen: PBMCs. The receptors stem from a man aged 30 to 39 in good health and CMV-seropositive.

The chain couples TRBV5-1 to TRBJ1-5, with D possibly matching TRBD1 (5 bases). This CDR3 contains 15 residues. Germline CDR1 is SGHRS and CDR2 is YFSETQ. V was trimmed by 4 bases and J by 7 bases, leaving 18 bases between them. CDR3 DNA: TGCGCCAGCAGCCCAATATCGGGGGGTGACCAGCCCCAGCATTTT. This encodes CASSPISGGDQPQHF. The whole variable domain, remainder taken from reference TRBV5-1 and TRBJ1-5, is KAGVTQTPRYLIKTRGQQVTLSCSPISGHRSVSWYQQTPGQGLQFLFEYFSETQRNKGNFPGRFSGRQFSNSRSEMNVSTLELGDSALYLCASSPISGGDQPQHFGDGTRLSIL.

The chain carries TRBV6-5 and TRBJ1-4, with 7 positions matching TRBD1. The germline V gene has CDR1 MNHEY and CDR2 SVGAGI. CDR3 length equals 15 residues. Trimming took 4 bases from V and 7 from J; bases not matched to a gene: 9. The DNA for the CDR3 is TGTGCCAGCAGTTTCCGGGACAGCGTCAGTGAAAAACTGTTTTTT. Its protein is CASSFRDSVSEKLFF.

This clone was recorded once. Mismatch with germline at one junction end may stem from a read error. This sequence joins TRBV6-5 and TRBJ2-1; TRBD2 aligns across 8 bases. The CDR3 contains 16 residues. Germline V CDR1 and CDR2: MNHEY, SVGAGI. CDR3 region: CASSNSGTRDYNEQFF. The CDR3 nucleotides read TGTGCCAGCAGTAACTCCGGGACTAGGGACTACAATGAGCAGTTCTTC.

V usage is TRBV7-2 and J usage is TRBJ2-1; D gene uncertain. Germline V gives CDR1 SGHTA, CDR2 FQGNSA. V was shortened by 1 base and J by 10 bases, with 11 bases between the two germline ends. The CDR3 spans 13 residues. CDR3 region: CASSLDPNGEQFF. For the CDR3, the DNA is TGTGCCAGCAGCTTAGATCCGAACGGGGAGCAGTTCTTC.

The chain uses TRBV9 and TRBJ2-7; possible D gene TRBD1, 6 bases. The CDR3 length is 15 residues. V lost 4 bases and J 2 bases, leaving 16 bases between the germline ends. Looked up from germline, CDR1 is SGDLS and CDR2 is YYNGEE. The CDR3 protein is CASSPRGTLAYEQYF. In nucleotides, the CDR3 is TGTGCCAGCAGCCCTCGAGGGACACTCGCCTACGAGCAGTACTTC.

This clone was recorded only once. The rearrangement joins TRBV19 to TRBJ1-5; TRBD1 is a possible D gene (6 bases). V lost 7 bases and J lost 1, with 20 bases in between. The V gene's germline CDR1 is LNHDA and CDR2 SQIVND (reference sequence). The CDR3 has 17 residues. The CDR3 sequence: CASTLQGLIPSNQPQHF. CDR3 DNA sequence: TGTGCCAGTACTTTACAGGGTCTAATCCCCAGCAATCAGCCCCAGCATTTT.

The genes are TRBV15 and TRBJ1-6; 10 nucleotides match TRBD1. Losses at the gene ends were 8 bases for V and 6 bases for J; bases not matched to a gene: 7. Looked up from germline, CDR1 is LNHNV and CDR2 is YYDKDF (reference sequence). CDR3 length equals 15 residues. The CDR3 nucleotides read TGTGCCACCGGAGGGACAGGGGCGATTAATTCACCCCTCCACTTT. Translating it yields CATGGTGAINSPLHF.

The rearrangement links TRBV28 to TRBJ2-5; possible D gene TRBD1, 6 bases. The CDR3 has 14 residues. Deletions cut 4 bases from V and 5 bases from J, with 14 bases between. Germline V gives CDR1 MDHEN, CDR2 SYDVKM. The CDR3 loop reads CASSYTGLSETQYF. The CDR3 nucleotides read TGTGCCAGCAGTTACACAGGGTTATCGGAGACCCAGTACTTC.

The V call is TRBV6-1, the J call TRBJ2-7, with TRBD1 matching over 7 bases. The germline CDR1 and CDR2 sequences are MNHNS and SASEGT. CDR3 length: 16 amino acids. V trimming: 0 bases; J trimming: 7 bases; junction bases outside the gene matches: 12. CDR3: CASSEATGTVRIEQYF. The CDR3 DNA reads TGTGCCAGCAGTGAAGCGACCGGGACAGTAAGGATTGAGCAGTACTTC.

The chain is built from TRBV19 and TRBJ2-7; D is perhaps TRBD1 (6 bases). The germline V gene encodes CDR1 LNHDA and CDR2 SQIVND (reference sequence). The CDR3 is 14 amino acids. V was shortened by 3 bases and J by 4 bases, with 13 bases between the two germline ends. CDR3 protein: CASSIGRGQYEQYF. CDR3 DNA sequence: TGTGCCAGTAGTATCGGCAGGGGTCAGTACGAGCAGTACTTC.

J is TRBJ1-1 and V is TRBV18; D gene unclear. Per the germline V gene, CDR1 is KGHSH and CDR2 is LQKENI. Trimming removed 3 bases from V and 1 base from J, with 12 bases in between. The CDR3 has 15 amino acids. CDR3: CASSPPLSGNTEAFF. DNA for the CDR3: TGTGCCAGCTCACCCCCCCTTAGCGGGAACACTGAAGCTTTCTTT. The whole variable domain, remainder taken from reference TRBV18 and TRBJ1-1, is NAGVMQNPRHLVRRRGQEARLRCSPMKGHSHVYWYRQLPEEGLKFMVYLQKENIIDESGMPKERFSAEFPKEGPSILRIQQVVRGDSAAYFCASSPPLSGNTEAFFGQGTRLTVV.

This chain joins TRBV6-4 and TRBJ2-7; D ambiguous. CDR1 is MRHNA, CDR2 SNTAGT, per germline. The CDR3 consists of 13 residues. Trimming took off 2 bases at V and 3 bases at J, with 8 bases between the two ends. The CDR3 region is CASSDLTFYEQYF. Here the CDR3 DNA reads TGTGCCAGCAGTGACCTGACTTTCTACGAGCAGTACTTC.

The V gene is TRBV4-1, the J gene TRBJ2-5; 10 bases fit TRBD1. Germline CDR1 reads MGHRA; CDR2 reads YSYEKL. V trimming: 4 bases; J trimming: 4 bases; junction bases outside the gene matches: 9. The CDR3 is 16 residues long. In DNA, the CDR3 is TGCGCCAGCAGCCCGCGACAGGGGGCTTTCGGAGAGACCCAGTACTTC. It encodes CASSPRQGAFGETQYF.